These 10 T cell receptor beta chains came from one sample sequenced in a study of cytomegalovirus exposure and HLA in healthy donors. Primers for the PCR totalled 60 Vbeta and 13 Jbeta. Some clones are missing from TCRdb's copy, which holds only in-frame ones; the method was immunoSEQ multiplex PCR. Of some 200,000 clones in the sample, approximately 78% were seen once. The sequenced material came from PBMCs. The receptors were sampled from a woman aged 18-29 years in good health and CMV-seronegative.

This chain links TRBV5-1 with TRBJ1-3, with 9 bases matching TRBD1. The length of the CDR3 is 16 residues. Germline lookup yields CDR1 SGHRS and CDR2 YFSETQ. V gave up 4 bases and J gave up 3 bases; unmatched junction bases: 8. In nucleotides, the CDR3 is TGCGCCAGCAGCATGCAAACAGGGGGCTTTGGAAACACCATATATTTT. Its translation is CASSMQTGGFGNTIYF.

V is TRBV4-1 and J is TRBJ2-1; tentative D call: TRBD2 (6 bases). Per the germline V gene, CDR1 is MGHRA and CDR2 is YSYEKL. V shed 4 bases and J shed 5 bases, with 18 bases lying between them. This CDR3 comprises 16 residues. The CDR3 coding sequence is TGCGCCAGCAGCCCAGCCGGGGGACCCAATCACAATGAGCAGTTCTTC. It codes for CASSPAGGPNHNEQFF.

This rearrangement joins TRBV6-1 to TRBJ1-3, with a tentative D call TRBD1 (6 bases). Germline CDR1 reads MNHNS; CDR2 reads SASEGT. This CDR3 region has 15 residues. V lost 4 bases, J lost 4 bases, and 14 bases lay in between. The CDR3 loop is CASSGFPGAGNTIYF. The CDR3 DNA reads as TGTGCCAGCAGTGGCTTTCCAGGGGCCGGAAACACCATATATTTT.

CDR3 in amino acids: CASHRGQGPTLGYTF. The CDR3 DNA reads as TGTGCCAGCCACCGGGGACAGGGGCCGACTCTGGGCTACACCTTC. The rearrangement links TRBV19 to TRBJ1-2; TRBD1 matches 10 bases. V shed 9 bases, J shed 8 bases, and the junction held 15 bases outside the gene matches. CDR1 and CDR2 (germline): LNHDA, SQIVND (reference sequence). This CDR3 has 15 amino acids.

V and J are TRBV30 and TRBJ2-1; no definite D call. This CDR3 is built from 13 residues. Trimming removed 2 bases from V and 4 bases from J, with 9 bases in between. Germline V gene sequence: CDR1 GTSNPN, CDR2 SVGIG (reference sequence). The chain's CDR3 is CAWSHNAYNEQFF. The CDR3 coding sequence is TGTGCCTGGAGTCATAATGCGTACAATGAGCAGTTCTTC.

This rearrangement joins TRBV25-1 to TRBJ2-7, with 14 bases lining up with TRBD2. Germline CDR1 MGHDK, CDR2 SYGVNS. The CDR3 is 16 residues long. Trimming cost V 2 bases and J 2 bases; bases outside gene matches: 2. The CDR3 is CASSEGTSGGAYEQYF. CDR3 bases: TGTGCCAGCAGTGAAGGGACTAGCGGGGGTGCCTACGAGCAGTACTTC.

This chain links TRBV7-2 with TRBJ2-1; D perhaps matches TRBD1 (5 bases). The CDR3 totals 15 residues. Germline V gene sequence: CDR1 SGHTA, CDR2 FQGNSA. Trimming shortened V by 3 bases and J by 3 bases, and 12 bases separated the two germline ends. The CDR3 is CASSFGQGYYNEQFF. CDR3 nucleotide sequence: TGTGCCAGCAGCTTTGGGCAGGGATACTACAATGAGCAGTTCTTC.

The chain carries TRBV27 and TRBJ1-1, with D uncertain. This CDR3 is built from 15 residues. Germline CDR1 reads MNHEY; CDR2 reads SMNVEV (reference sequence). Trimming pared 0 bases from V and 4 bases from J, leaving 12 bases between. CDR3: CASSLSNWGGTEAFF. CDR3 DNA: TGTGCCAGCAGTTTATCAAACTGGGGAGGCACTGAAGCTTTCTTT.

This clone was counted between two and nine times. The chain combines TRBV5-1 with TRBJ2-3; a weak D match, TRBD2 (5 bases). This CDR3 is built from 16 residues. Per germline, CDR1 SGHRS and CDR2 YFSETQ. Trimming removed 3 bases at V and 4 bases at J, with 18 bases between. In DNA, the CDR3 is TGCGCCAGCAGCTCCAGGACTGCTGGAGCCTCAGATACGCAGTATTTT. As protein: CASSSRTAGASDTQYF.

This clone was detected a few times. V and J are TRBV5-4 and TRBJ2-7, with 8 positions matching TRBD2. Germline loops: CDR1 SGHNT, CDR2 YYREEE (reference sequence). The CDR3 length is 15 residues. Trimming took 4 bases from V and 5 from J; bases not matched to a gene: 11. CDR3 region: CASSPVKSGSHEQYF. The DNA for the CDR3 is TGTGCCAGCAGCCCCGTGAAGAGCGGGAGTCACGAGCAGTACTTC.